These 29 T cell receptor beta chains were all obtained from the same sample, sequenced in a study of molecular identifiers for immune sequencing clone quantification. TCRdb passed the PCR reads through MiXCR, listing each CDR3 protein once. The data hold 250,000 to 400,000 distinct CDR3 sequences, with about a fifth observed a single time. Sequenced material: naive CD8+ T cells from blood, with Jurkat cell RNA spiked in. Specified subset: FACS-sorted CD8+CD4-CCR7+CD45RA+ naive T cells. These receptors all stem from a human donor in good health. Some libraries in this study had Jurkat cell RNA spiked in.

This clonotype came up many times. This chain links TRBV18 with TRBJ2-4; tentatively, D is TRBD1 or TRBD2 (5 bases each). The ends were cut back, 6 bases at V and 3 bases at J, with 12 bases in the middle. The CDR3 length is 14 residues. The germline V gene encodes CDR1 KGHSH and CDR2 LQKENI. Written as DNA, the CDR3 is TGTGCCAGCTCCCTGGGACGGGACAAAAACATTCAGTACTTC. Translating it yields CASSLGRDKNIQYF.

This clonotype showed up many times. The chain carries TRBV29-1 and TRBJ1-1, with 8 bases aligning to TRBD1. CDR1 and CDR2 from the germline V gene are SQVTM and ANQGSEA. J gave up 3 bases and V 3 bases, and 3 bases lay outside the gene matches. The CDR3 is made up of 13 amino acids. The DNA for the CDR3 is TGCAGCGTTGAGTCAGGGGGCTACACTGAAGCTTTCTTT. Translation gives CSVESGGYTEAFF.

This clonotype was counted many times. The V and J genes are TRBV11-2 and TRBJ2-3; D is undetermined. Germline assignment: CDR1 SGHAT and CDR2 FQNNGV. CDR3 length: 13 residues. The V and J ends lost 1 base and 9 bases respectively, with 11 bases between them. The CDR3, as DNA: TGTGCCAGCAGCTTAGTGGCTATGAGGACGCAGTATTTT. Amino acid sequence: CASSLVAMRTQYF.

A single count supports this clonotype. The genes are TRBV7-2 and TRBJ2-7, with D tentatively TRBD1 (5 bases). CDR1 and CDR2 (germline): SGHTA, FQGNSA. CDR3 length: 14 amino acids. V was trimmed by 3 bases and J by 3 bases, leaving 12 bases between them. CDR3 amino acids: CASSLWGVGYEQYF. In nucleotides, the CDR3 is TGTGCCAGCAGCTTGTGGGGCGTTGGCTACGAGCAGTACTTC.

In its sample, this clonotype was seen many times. The CDR3 DNA reads as TGCAGTGCTAGAGATGTTGGGGTGAACACTGAAGCTTTCTTT. Amino acid sequence: CSARDVGVNTEAFF. J is TRBJ1-1 and V is TRBV20-1, with no clear D. The V gene's germline CDR1 is DFQATT and CDR2 SNEGSKA (reference sequence). Trimming took 0 bases from V and 0 from J, leaving 8 bases between them. CDR3 length: 14 amino acids.

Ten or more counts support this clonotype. CDR3 in DNA: TGTGCCAGCAGCTCAGAAACAGATACGCAGTATTTT. This translates into CASSSETDTQYF. The chain is built from TRBV5-5 and TRBJ2-3, with unresolved D. This CDR3 is 12 amino acids long. CDR1 SGHKS and CDR2 YYEKEE come from the germline V gene (reference sequence). Trimming stripped 3 bases from V and 3 bases from J, with 5 bases between.

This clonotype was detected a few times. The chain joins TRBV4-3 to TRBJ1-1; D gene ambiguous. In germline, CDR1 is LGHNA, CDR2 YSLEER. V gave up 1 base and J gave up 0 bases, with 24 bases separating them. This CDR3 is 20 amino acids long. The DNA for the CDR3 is TGCGCCAGCAGCCAAGGGCTAGGAGGTCCCCATGGCTGGCTGAACACTGAAGCTTTCTTT. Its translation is CASSQGLGGPHGWLNTEAFF.

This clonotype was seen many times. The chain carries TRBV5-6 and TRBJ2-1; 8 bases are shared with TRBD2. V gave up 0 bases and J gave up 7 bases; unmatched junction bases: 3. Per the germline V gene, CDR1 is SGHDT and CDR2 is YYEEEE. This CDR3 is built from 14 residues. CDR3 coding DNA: TGTGCCAGCAGCTTGGGGACTAGCTTTAATGAGCAGTTCTTC. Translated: CASSLGTSFNEQFF.

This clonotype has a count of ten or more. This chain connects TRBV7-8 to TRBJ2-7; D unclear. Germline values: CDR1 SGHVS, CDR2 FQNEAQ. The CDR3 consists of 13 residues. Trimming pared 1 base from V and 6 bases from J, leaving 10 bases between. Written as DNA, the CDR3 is TGTGCCAGCAGCTTAGGTATCGGCTCCGAGCAGTACTTC. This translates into CASSLGIGSEQYF. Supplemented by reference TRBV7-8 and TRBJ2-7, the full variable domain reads GAGVSQSPRYKVAKRGQDVALRCDPISGHVSLFWYQQALGQGPEFLTYFQNEAQLDKSGLPSDRFFAERPEGSVSTLKIQRTQQEDSAVYLCASSLGIGSEQYFGPGTRLTVT.

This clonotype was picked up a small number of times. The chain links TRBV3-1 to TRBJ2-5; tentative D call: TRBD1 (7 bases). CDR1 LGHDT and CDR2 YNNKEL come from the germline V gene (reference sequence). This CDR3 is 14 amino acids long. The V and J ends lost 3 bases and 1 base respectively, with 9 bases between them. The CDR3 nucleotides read TGTGCCAGCAGCCATCAGGGGGGCCAAGAGACCCAGTACTTC. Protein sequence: CASSHQGGQETQYF.

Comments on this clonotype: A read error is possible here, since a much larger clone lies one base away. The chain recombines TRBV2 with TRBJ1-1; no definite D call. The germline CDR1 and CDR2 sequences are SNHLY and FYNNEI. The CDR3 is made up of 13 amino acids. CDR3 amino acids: CASSEWVTTEASF. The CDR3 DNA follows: TGTGCCAGCAGTGAGTGGGTGACCACTGAAGCTTCCTTT.

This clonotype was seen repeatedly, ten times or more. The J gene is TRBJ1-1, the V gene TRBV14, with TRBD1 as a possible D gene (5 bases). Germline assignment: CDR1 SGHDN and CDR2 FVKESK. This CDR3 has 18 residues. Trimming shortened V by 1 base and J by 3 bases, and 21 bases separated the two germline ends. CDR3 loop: CASSQGPLPGYGDTEAFF. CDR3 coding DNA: TGTGCCAGCAGCCAAGGCCCCCTACCAGGGTATGGGGACACTGAAGCTTTCTTT.

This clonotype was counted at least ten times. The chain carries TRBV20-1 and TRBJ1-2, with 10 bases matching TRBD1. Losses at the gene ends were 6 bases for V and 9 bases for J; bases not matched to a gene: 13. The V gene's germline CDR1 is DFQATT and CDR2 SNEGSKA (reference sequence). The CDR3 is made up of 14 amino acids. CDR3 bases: TGCAGTGCGAGGACCGGGACAGGGGCATTTAGCTACACCTTC. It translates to CSARTGTGAFSYTF.

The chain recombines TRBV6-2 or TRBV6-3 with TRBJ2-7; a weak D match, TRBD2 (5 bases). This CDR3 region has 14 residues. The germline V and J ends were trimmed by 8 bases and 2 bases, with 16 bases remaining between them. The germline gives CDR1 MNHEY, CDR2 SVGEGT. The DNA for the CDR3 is TGTGCCAGCGGCTACGGCGGGTCCACCTACGAGCAGTACTTC. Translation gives CASGYGGSTYEQYF.

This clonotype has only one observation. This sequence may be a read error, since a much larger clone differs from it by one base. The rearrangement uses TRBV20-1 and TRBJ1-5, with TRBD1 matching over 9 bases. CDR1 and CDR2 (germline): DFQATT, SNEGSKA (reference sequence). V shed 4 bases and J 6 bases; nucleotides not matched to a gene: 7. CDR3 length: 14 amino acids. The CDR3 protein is CSATRDRECQPQHF. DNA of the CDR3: TGCAGTGCTACCCGGGACAGGGAGTGTCAGCCCCAGCATTTT.

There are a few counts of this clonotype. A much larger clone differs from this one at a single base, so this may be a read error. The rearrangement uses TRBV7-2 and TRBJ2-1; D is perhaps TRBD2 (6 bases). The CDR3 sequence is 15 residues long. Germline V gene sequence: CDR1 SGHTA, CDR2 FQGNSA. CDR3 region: CASSLDGSSYNERFF. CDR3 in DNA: TGTGCCAGCAGCTTGGACGGGAGCTCCTACAATGAGCGGTTCTTC.

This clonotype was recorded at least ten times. The CDR3 DNA follows: TGTGCCAGCAGCTTAGGTCTCGGTTCCTACGAGCAGTACTTC. Amino acid sequence: CASSLGLGSYEQYF. The rearrangement uses TRBV5-6 and TRBJ2-7; D is undetermined. Germline CDR1 SGHDT, CDR2 YYEEEE. This CDR3 is built from 14 residues. Trimming took 2 bases from V and 1 from J, leaving 10 bases between them.

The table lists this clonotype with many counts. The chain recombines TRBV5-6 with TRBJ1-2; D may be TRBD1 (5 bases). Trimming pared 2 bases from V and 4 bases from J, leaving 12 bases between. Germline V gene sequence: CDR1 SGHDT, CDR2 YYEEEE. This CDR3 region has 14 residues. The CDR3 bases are TGTGCCAGCAGCTTAATAGGGGTTTCCTATGGCTACACCTTC. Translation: CASSLIGVSYGYTF.

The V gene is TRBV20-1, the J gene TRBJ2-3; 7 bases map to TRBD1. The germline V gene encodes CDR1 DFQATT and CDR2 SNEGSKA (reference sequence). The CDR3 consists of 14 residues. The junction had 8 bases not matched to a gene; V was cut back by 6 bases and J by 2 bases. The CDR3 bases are TGCAGTGCGGCGGACAGGCAGGCCACAGATACGCAGTATTTT. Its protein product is CSAADRQATDTQYF.

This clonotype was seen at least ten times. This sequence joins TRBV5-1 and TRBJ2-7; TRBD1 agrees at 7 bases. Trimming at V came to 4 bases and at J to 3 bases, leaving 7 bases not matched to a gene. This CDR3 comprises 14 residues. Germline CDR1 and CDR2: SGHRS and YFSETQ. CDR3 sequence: CASSPGQRGYEQYF. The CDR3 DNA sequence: TGCGCCAGCAGCCCGGGACAGAGGGGCTACGAGCAGTACTTC. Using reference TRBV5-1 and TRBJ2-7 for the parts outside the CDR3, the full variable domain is KAGVTQTPRYLIKTRGQQVTLSCSPISGHRSVSWYQQTPGQGLQFLFEYFSETQRNKGNFPGRFSGRQFSNSRSEMNVSTLELGDSALYLCASSPGQRGYEQYFGPGTRLTVT.

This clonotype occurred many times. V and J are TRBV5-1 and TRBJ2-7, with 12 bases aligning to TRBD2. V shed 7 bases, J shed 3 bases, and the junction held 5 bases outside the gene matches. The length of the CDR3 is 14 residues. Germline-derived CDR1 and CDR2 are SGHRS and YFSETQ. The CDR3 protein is CASRLAGELYEQYF. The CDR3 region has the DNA TGCGCCAGCCGACTAGCGGGGGAACTCTACGAGCAGTACTTC.

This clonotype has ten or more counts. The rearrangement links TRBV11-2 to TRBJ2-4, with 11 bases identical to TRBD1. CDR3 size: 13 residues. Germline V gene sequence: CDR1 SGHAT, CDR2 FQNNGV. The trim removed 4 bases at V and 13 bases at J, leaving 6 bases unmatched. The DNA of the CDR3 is TGTGCCAGCAGCTACCCTGGGACAGGGGGACAGTACTTC. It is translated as CASSYPGTGGQYF.

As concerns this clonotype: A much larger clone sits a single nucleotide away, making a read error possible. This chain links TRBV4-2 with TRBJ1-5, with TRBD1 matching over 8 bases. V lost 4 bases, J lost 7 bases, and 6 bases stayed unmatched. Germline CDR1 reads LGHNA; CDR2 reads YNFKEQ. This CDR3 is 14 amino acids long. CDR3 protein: CASSRGTGDQPQHF. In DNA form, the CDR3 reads TGTGCCAGCAGCCGCGGGACAGGTGACCAGCCCCAGCATTTT.

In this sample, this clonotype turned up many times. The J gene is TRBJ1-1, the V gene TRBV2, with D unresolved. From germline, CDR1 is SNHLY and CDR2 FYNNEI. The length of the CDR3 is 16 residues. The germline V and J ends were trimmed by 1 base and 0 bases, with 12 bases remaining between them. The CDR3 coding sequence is TGTGCCAGCAGTGAAGGACTTATGCTGATGAACACTGAAGCTTTCTTT. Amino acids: CASSEGLMLMNTEAFF. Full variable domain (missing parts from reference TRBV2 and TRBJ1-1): EPEVTQTPSHQVTQMGQEVILRCVPISNHLYFYWYRQILGQKVEFLVSFYNNEISEKSEIFDDQFSVERPDGSNFTLKIRSTKLEDSAMYFCASSEGLMLMNTEAFFGQGTRLTVV.

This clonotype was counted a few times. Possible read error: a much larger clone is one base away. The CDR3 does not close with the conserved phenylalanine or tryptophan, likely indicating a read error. The CDR3 region is CASSYAENTEAFL. For the CDR3, the DNA is TGTGCCAGCAGTTACGCAGAAAACACTGAAGCTTTCCTT. J is TRBJ1-1 and V is TRBV6-5; D unclear. In germline, CDR1 is MNHEY, CDR2 SVGAGI. V gave up 2 bases and J gave up 2 bases, with 6 bases separating them. The CDR3 runs to 13 residues.

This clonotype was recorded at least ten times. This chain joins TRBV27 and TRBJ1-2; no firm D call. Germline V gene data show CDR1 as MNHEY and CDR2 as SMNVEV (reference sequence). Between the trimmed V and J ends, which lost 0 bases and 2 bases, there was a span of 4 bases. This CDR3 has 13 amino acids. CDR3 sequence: CASSLSINYGYTF. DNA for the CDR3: TGTGCCAGCAGTTTATCTATAAACTATGGCTACACCTTC.

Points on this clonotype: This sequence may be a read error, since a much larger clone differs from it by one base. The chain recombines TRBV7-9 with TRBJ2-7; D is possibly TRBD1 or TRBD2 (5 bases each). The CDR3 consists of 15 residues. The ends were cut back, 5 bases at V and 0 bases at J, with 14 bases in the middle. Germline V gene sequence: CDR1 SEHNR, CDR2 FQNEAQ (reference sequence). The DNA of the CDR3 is TGTGCCAGCAGCGGGACCCTTAGCGACTCCTACGAGCAGTACTTC. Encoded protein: CASSGTLSDSYEQYF.

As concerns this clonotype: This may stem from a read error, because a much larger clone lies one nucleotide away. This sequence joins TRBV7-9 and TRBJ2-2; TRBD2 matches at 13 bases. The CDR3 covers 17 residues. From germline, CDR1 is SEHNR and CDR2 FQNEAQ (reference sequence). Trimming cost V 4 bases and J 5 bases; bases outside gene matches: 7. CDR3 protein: CASSYRTSGGRTGELFF. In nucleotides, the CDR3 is TGTGCCAGCAGCTATAGGACTAGCGGGGGTCGAACCGGGGAGCTGTTTTTT.

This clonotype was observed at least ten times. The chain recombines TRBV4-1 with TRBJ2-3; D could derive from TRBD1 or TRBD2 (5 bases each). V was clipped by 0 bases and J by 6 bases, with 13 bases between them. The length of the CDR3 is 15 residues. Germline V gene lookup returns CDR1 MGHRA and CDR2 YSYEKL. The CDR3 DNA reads TGCGCCAGCAGCCAAGAGGGGGTTAGCTTGGATACGCAGTATTTT. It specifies CASSQEGVSLDTQYF.